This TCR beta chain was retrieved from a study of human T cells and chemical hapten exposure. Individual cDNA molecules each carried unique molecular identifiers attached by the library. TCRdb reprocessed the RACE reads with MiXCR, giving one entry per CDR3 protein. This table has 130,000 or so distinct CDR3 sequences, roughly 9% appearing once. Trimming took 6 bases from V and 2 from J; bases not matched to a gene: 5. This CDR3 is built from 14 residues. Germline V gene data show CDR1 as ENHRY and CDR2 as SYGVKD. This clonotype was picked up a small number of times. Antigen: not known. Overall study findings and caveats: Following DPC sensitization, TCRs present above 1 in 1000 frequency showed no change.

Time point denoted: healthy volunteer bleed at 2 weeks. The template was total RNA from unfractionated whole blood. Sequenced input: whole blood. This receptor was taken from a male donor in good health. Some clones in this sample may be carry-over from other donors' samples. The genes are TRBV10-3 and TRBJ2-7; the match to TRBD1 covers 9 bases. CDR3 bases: TGTGCCATCAGAGGGACAGGGTTGGCCTACGAGCAGTACTTC. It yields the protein CAIRGTGLAYEQYF.